This TCR beta chain originates from a study of T-cell memory formation after mild COVID-19. This clonotype was picked up many times. TCRdb redid the calling of the 5' RACE reads with MiXCR, one entry per CDR3 protein. The table records 150,000 to 200,000 distinct CDR3 sequences, 11% of them present only once. The ends were cut back, 5 bases at V and 5 bases at J, with 13 bases in the middle. The CDR3 covers 14 residues. CDR1 and CDR2 (germline): SNHLY, FYNNEI. This clonotype was sampled from a man younger than 35 who had mild COVID-19 (a few samples of this study predate the infection). Cell type and time point are not known. Material for sequencing was PBMCs or a T cell subset sorted from them (not recorded which). V gene TRBV2 combines with J gene TRBJ1-5; D perhaps matches TRBD1 (6 bases). CDR3 nucleotides: TGTGCCAGCAGTTTTACAGGGATATATCAGCCCCAGCATTTT. Protein sequence: CASSFTGIYQPQHF.